This entry lists 7 T cell receptor beta chains sequenced from one sample in a study of blood T cell repertoires in COVID-19. The assay was immunoSEQ multiplex PCR, and TCRdb's table has in-frame clones only and misses some. The sample includes 250,000 or so clones, around 90% of them seen just once. The sequenced sample consisted of peripheral blood. These receptors were obtained from a man in his thirties or forties with COVID-19, enrolled during active disease.

V is TRBV4-1 and J is TRBJ1-1; D is possibly TRBD1 (6 bases). The V end lost 4 bases, the J end lost 7 bases, and 19 bases lay between the germline ends. Germline CDR1 and CDR2: MGHRA and YSYEKL. This CDR3 has 15 residues. CDR3 in DNA: TGCGCCAGCAGCCGTGATGAGGGGGGGGAGCTTGAAGCTTTCTTT. Amino acids: CASSRDEGGELEAFF.

V gene TRBV20-1 combines with J gene TRBJ2-5, with TRBD2 as a possible D gene (6 bases). Germline V gene sequence: CDR1 DFQATT, CDR2 SNEGSKA (reference sequence). CDR3 size: 11 residues. V was pared by 7 bases and J by 8 bases, with 14 bases between. The CDR3, as DNA: TGCAGTGGGACTACTGGAGTCACCCAGTACTTC. As protein: CSGTTGVTQYF.

This chain uses TRBV5-5 with TRBJ2-3; 8 bases are a match to TRBD2. Trimming removed 2 bases from V and 1 base from J; junction bases left unmatched: 6. Germline values: CDR1 SGHKS, CDR2 YYEKEE (reference sequence). The CDR3 length is 16 residues. CDR3: CASSLRGGRRTDTQYF. DNA for the CDR3: TGTGCCAGCAGCTTACGGGGGGGCCGCCGCACAGATACGCAGTATTTT.

The CDR3, as DNA: TGTGCCAGCAGCTTAGATTTTCGGTGGCAGGGCCTTGGTGGCTACACCTTC. Translating it yields CASSLDFRWQGLGGYTF. This sequence joins TRBV7-2 and TRBJ1-2, with a possible D match to TRBD1 (5 bases). The CDR3 length is 17 residues. With 1 base removed from V and 7 bases from J, the gap between germline ends came to 22 bases. The germline CDR1 and CDR2 sequences are SGHTA and FQGNSA.

The J gene is TRBJ1-2, the V gene TRBV19; the match to TRBD1 covers 7 bases. The germline V gene encodes CDR1 LNHDA and CDR2 SQIVND (reference sequence). The V gene end was trimmed by 3 bases and the J gene end by 0 bases; junction bases not matched to a gene: 1. CDR3 length: 14 amino acids. The CDR3 is CASSMGTANYGYTF. The CDR3 bases are TGTGCCAGTAGTATGGGGACAGCTAACTATGGCTACACCTTC. The full variable domain, completed using reference TRBV19 and TRBJ1-2, is DGGITQSPKYLFRKEGQNVTLSCEQNLNHDAMYWYRQDPGQGLRLIYYSQIVNDFQKGDIAEGYSVSREKKESFPLTVTSAQKNPTAFYLCASSMGTANYGYTFGSGTRLTVV.

This clone was seen once. J is TRBJ2-1 and V is TRBV2; the D is unclear. There are 10 residues in the CDR3. CDR1 and CDR2 (germline): SNHLY, FYNNEI. The ends were cut back, 5 bases at V and 7 bases at J, with 3 bases in the middle. The CDR3 reads CASSLNEQFF. CDR3 DNA: TGTGCCAGCAGTCTGAATGAGCAGTTCTTC.

The chain uses TRBV15 and TRBJ2-7, with D possibly being TRBD1 (5 bases). CDR3 size: 15 residues. CDR1 is LNHNV, CDR2 YYDKDF, per germline (reference sequence). V was shortened by 1 base and J by 2 bases, with 12 bases between the two germline ends. CDR3 nucleotide sequence: TGTGCCACCAGCAGAGGGTCAGGGCTAGCCTACGAGCAGTACTTC. It codes for CATSRGSGLAYEQYF.